Following are 25 T cell receptor beta chains from one sample sequenced in a study of Ad26.COV2.S vaccination and SARS-CoV-2 variants. This sample's treatment: about 20 received Ad26.COV2.S at low or high dose, single or two shots; roughly 5 received placebo; per-sample allocation not given. Collection of samples fell on day 63 after the first vaccine or placebo injection. Here immunoSEQ multiplex PCR was the method, and the copy in TCRdb shows in-frame clones only, minus some. The data hold 350,000 to 450,000 clones, with roughly 84% observed a single time. The sample in question was peripheral blood, obtained in a trial of Ad26.COV2.S vaccine versus placebo. Every receptor here comes from a person between 18 and 65 years old who received the Ad26.COV2.S COVID-19 vaccine or a placebo.

This clone has a single count. The chain couples TRBV7-2 to TRBJ2-5; D gene unclear. V lost 4 bases and J 2 bases, leaving 11 bases between the germline ends. CDR3 length: 14 amino acids. Germline CDR1 and CDR2: SGHTA and FQGNSA. This chain's CDR3 is CASSSYGPQETQYF. As DNA, the CDR3 is TGTGCCAGCAGCTCCTACGGGCCTCAAGAGACCCAGTACTTC.

The chain employs TRBV3-1 (or the pseudogene TRBV3-2) and TRBJ2-7; no reliable D call. This CDR3 has 14 amino acids. V lost 0 bases and J lost 1, with 7 bases in between. Germline CDR1 reads LGHDT; CDR2 reads YNNKEL (reference sequence). This CDR3 reads CASSQDKGSYEQYF. CDR3 in DNA: TGTGCCAGCAGCCAAGATAAAGGGTCCTACGAGCAGTACTTC.

This clone has a single count. This chain uses TRBV7-9 with TRBJ2-7; possibly TRBD1 for D (5 bases). The length of the CDR3 is 15 residues. Germline values: CDR1 SEHNR, CDR2 FQNEAQ (reference sequence). Trimming stripped 5 bases from V and 0 bases from J, with 14 bases between. The CDR3 region is CASSTRTQGSYEQYF. Here the CDR3 DNA reads TGTGCCAGCAGCACCCGGACCCAGGGCTCCTACGAGCAGTACTTC. The whole variable domain, filled in from reference TRBV7-9 and TRBJ2-7, reads DTGVSQNPRHKITKRGQNVTFRCDPISEHNRLYWYRQTLGQGPEFLTYFQNEAQLEKSRLLSDRFSAERPKGSFSTLEIQRTEQGDSAMYLCASSTRTQGSYEQYFGPGTRLTVT.

The V call is TRBV28, the J call TRBJ1-2; D remains unclear. V lost 5 bases and J lost 1, with 14 bases in between. CDR3 length: 15 residues. Germline lookup yields CDR1 MDHEN and CDR2 SYDVKM. The DNA of the CDR3 is TGTGCCAGCAGTCTGACCGCGACAAGTAACTATGGCTACACCTTC. Encoded protein: CASSLTATSNYGYTF.

The chain recombines TRBV7-2 with TRBJ1-2; the match to TRBD1 covers 8 bases. In germline, CDR1 is SGHTA, CDR2 FQGNSA. The CDR3 has 13 residues. V shed 5 bases and J 8 bases; nucleotides not matched to a gene: 7. CDR3 residues: CASSLGRGRGYTF. CDR3 DNA: TGTGCCAGCAGCCTTGGCAGGGGGCGAGGCTACACCTTC.

This clone has just a few counts. The rearrangement joins TRBV2 to TRBJ1-6, with 11 bases that match TRBD1. This CDR3 contains 17 residues. With V trimmed by 9 bases and J by 6 bases, 13 bases remained unmatched. Per germline, CDR1 SNHLY and CDR2 FYNNEI. The CDR3 DNA sequence: TGTGCCAGTCATGAACCCTGGACAGGGGGCTTTAATTCACCCCTCCACTTT. This gives the protein CASHEPWTGGFNSPLHF.

V gene TRBV20-1 combines with J gene TRBJ1-5; D remains unclear. The CDR3 has 16 residues. Germline V gives CDR1 DFQATT, CDR2 SNEGSKA (reference sequence). With 3 bases removed from V and 0 bases from J, the gap between germline ends came to 15 bases. In nucleotides, the CDR3 is TGCAGTGCTAGTGAATGGAGGATTAATAGCAATCAGCCCCAGCATTTT. Its translation is CSASEWRINSNQPQHF.

This rearrangement joins TRBV5-4 to TRBJ2-3; possibly TRBD2 for D (6 bases). CDR3 size: 17 residues. V dropped 0 bases and J dropped 0 bases, with 14 bases sitting between them. Germline V gene lookup returns CDR1 SGHNT and CDR2 YYREEE (reference sequence). The CDR3 loop is CASSLGELALSTDTQYF. In DNA, the CDR3 is TGTGCCAGCAGCTTGGGGGAGCTAGCGTTGAGCACAGATACGCAGTATTTT.

This clone was counted between two and nine times. The genes are TRBV10-2 and TRBJ1-5; perhaps TRBD1 as D (6 bases). The germline V gene has CDR1 WSHSY and CDR2 SAAADI. Trimming shortened V by 7 bases and J by 6 bases, and 10 bases separated the two germline ends. The CDR3 is made up of 12 amino acids. The CDR3 DNA sequence: TGCGCCAGCACCGACAGGTCTCAGCCCCAGCATTTT. Amino acids: CASTDRSQPQHF.

V usage is TRBV19 and J usage is TRBJ1-5; 7 bases are a match to TRBD1. The germline V gene has CDR1 LNHDA and CDR2 SQIVND (reference sequence). V lost 3 bases and J lost 6; bases outside the gene matches: 14. The CDR3 is 17 residues long. The CDR3 nucleotides are TGTGCCAGTAGTATTGAATGGACAGGCTTTTCATCTCAGCCCCAGCATTTT. It is translated as CASSIEWTGFSSQPQHF.

The chain carries TRBV27 and TRBJ1-4, with D possibly being TRBD1 (6 bases). The CDR3 is made up of 16 amino acids. Trimming cost V 5 bases and J 5 bases, with 18 bases left between them. CDR1 is MNHEY and CDR2 is SMNVEV in the germline V gene (reference sequence). In DNA form, the CDR3 reads TGTGCCAGCAGTGCAGGGAGGGGGACAAAAAATGAAAAACTGTTTTTT. Encoded protein: CASSAGRGTKNEKLFF.

As concerns this clone: Other DNA sequences in the sample encode the same CDR3. The chain couples TRBV18 to TRBJ2-7; possibly TRBD1 or TRBD2 for D (5 bases each). CDR1 KGHSH and CDR2 LQKENI come from the germline V gene. V was pared by 3 bases and J by 1 base, with 10 bases between. The CDR3 sequence is 14 residues long. The CDR3 spells CASSPGTTSYEQYF. The CDR3 DNA reads as TGTGCCAGCTCACCCGGGACGACTTCCTACGAGCAGTACTTC.

The gene calls are TRBV3-1 (or the pseudogene TRBV3-2) and TRBJ2-1; possible D gene TRBD1, 5 bases. V was cut by 0 bases and J by 6 bases, with 18 bases left in between. Germline-derived CDR1 and CDR2 are LGHDT and YNNKEL (reference sequence). The length of the CDR3 is 17 residues. The DNA for the CDR3 is TGTGCCAGCAGCCAAGATCCCCAGGGTGCCTACAGCAATGAGCAGTTCTTC. Amino acid sequence: CASSQDPQGAYSNEQFF.

The V gene is TRBV2, the J gene TRBJ1-6; 7 nucleotides align to TRBD1. CDR1 and CDR2 from the germline V gene are SNHLY and FYNNEI. CDR3 length: 18 residues. The V gene end was trimmed by 6 bases and the J gene end by 4 bases; junction bases not matched to a gene: 15. CDR3 loop: CASSGPTGARGYNSPLHF. CDR3 coding DNA: TGTGCCAGCAGCGGACCAACAGGGGCAAGAGGGTATAATTCACCCCTCCACTTT.

The chain couples TRBV3-1 (or the pseudogene TRBV3-2) to TRBJ2-4; possibly TRBD1 for D (6 bases). This CDR3 region has 14 residues. Germline lookup yields CDR1 LGHDT and CDR2 YNNKEL (reference sequence). Trimming shortened V by 6 bases and J by 1 base, and 10 bases separated the two germline ends. CDR3 nucleotides: TGTGCCAGCAGAGATACAGGGGCCAAAAACATTCAGTACTTC. It translates to CASRDTGAKNIQYF.

The chain couples TRBV14 to TRBJ1-1, with 8 bases lining up with TRBD1. This CDR3 spans 14 amino acids. With V trimmed by 5 bases and J by 4 bases, 6 bases remained unmatched. CDR1 SGHDN and CDR2 FVKESK come from the germline V gene. This CDR3 reads CASSFGQGGTEAFF. DNA for the CDR3: TGTGCCAGCAGCTTTGGACAGGGCGGCACTGAAGCTTTCTTT.

The gene calls are TRBV5-6 and TRBJ2-2; TRBD1 matches 7 bases. J was trimmed by 3 bases and V by 3 bases; bases with no gene match: 5. CDR1 is SGHDT and CDR2 is YYEEEE in the germline V gene. This CDR3 is 15 amino acids long. As DNA, the CDR3 is TGTGCCAGCAGCTGGGGGACAGACTACACCGGGGAGCTGTTTTTT. Translating it yields CASSWGTDYTGELFF.

The J gene is TRBJ2-7, the V gene TRBV29-1; D remains ambiguous. This CDR3 is built from 14 residues. Germline loops: CDR1 SQVTM, CDR2 ANQGSEA. The V and J ends lost 4 bases and 1 base respectively, with 14 bases between them. CDR3 sequence: CSVVGLIGSYEQYF. Here the CDR3 DNA reads TGCAGCGTTGTGGGCCTAATTGGATCCTACGAGCAGTACTTC.

The chain joins TRBV29-1 to TRBJ1-1; 8 nucleotides agree with TRBD1. V shed 2 bases and J 4 bases; nucleotides not matched to a gene: 6. Germline V lookup: CDR1 SQVTM, CDR2 ANQGSEA. The CDR3 is 14 residues long. Written as DNA, the CDR3 is TGCAGCGTTGAAACCAGGACAGGGTCCACTGAAGCTTTCTTT. Its protein product is CSVETRTGSTEAFF.

V and J are TRBV7-9 and TRBJ2-3; 10 bases match TRBD2. This CDR3 is 13 amino acids long. Trimming removed 6 bases from V and 7 bases from J; junction bases left unmatched: 4. Germline V gene lookup returns CDR1 SEHNR and CDR2 FQNEAQ (reference sequence). CDR3 DNA: TGTGCCAGCAGGACTAGCGGGTCATATACGCAGTATTTT. This sequence encodes CASRTSGSYTQYF.

CDR3 in amino acids: CSVAGGRGQPQHF. CDR3 DNA sequence: TGCAGCGTGGCGGGGGGAAGAGGTCAGCCCCAGCATTTT. The J gene is TRBJ1-5, the V gene TRBV29-1, with D possibly being TRBD1 (5 bases). In germline, CDR1 is SQVTM, CDR2 ANQGSEA. The CDR3 is made up of 13 amino acids. Trimming removed 6 bases from V and 6 bases from J, with 15 bases in between.

This chain uses TRBV3-1 (or the pseudogene TRBV3-2) with TRBJ2-5; D is unresolved. The germline V gene encodes CDR1 LGHDT and CDR2 YNNKEL (reference sequence). V was cut by 4 bases and J by 2 bases, with 11 bases left in between. This CDR3 is 14 amino acids long. The CDR3 DNA reads as TGTGCCAGCAGCCTTGGGCCCGTACAAGAGACCCAGTACTTC. It specifies CASSLGPVQETQYF.

The chain recombines TRBV5-6 with TRBJ1-3; D gene uncertain. Germline CDR1 SGHDT, CDR2 YYEEEE. V was cut by 0 bases and J by 9 bases, with 16 bases left in between. There are 15 residues in the CDR3. The CDR3 protein is CASSLGDWGEGTIYF. The DNA for the CDR3 is TGTGCCAGCAGCTTGGGGGATTGGGGTGAAGGCACCATATATTTT.

The CDR3 sequence: CASSYSNRGHYEQYF. The CDR3 DNA reads as TGTGCCAGCAGTTACTCGAACAGGGGGCACTACGAGCAGTACTTC. V and J are TRBV6-5 and TRBJ2-7; 9 bases agree with TRBD1. Trimming removed 0 bases from V and 3 bases from J; junction bases left unmatched: 3. This CDR3 has 15 amino acids. CDR1 and CDR2 (germline): MNHEY, SVGAGI.

V and J are TRBV6-5 and TRBJ1-2; D gene unclear. The length of the CDR3 is 15 residues. V lost 2 bases, J lost 6 bases, and 16 bases lay in between. CDR1 and CDR2 (germline): MNHEY, SVGAGI. The CDR3, as DNA: TGTGCCAGCAGTTACCCCTTGGGAGGGAAAAATGGCTACACCTTC. Translated, it gives CASSYPLGGKNGYTF.